The clone carrying this T cell receptor beta chain has a handful of counts. Antigen unknown. These data belong to a study of response to subunit inactivated influenza vaccine. Points from the study as a whole: Seasonal influenza vaccination, on each occasion, was suggested by the authors to recruit few new T cells.

TCRdb recomputed calls from the RT-PCR reads with MiXCR, one row per CDR3 protein. Here the sample spans approximately 300,000 distinct CDR3 sequences, over 20% being singletons. Sequencing was performed on PBMCs from blood, taken less than 22 months after vaccination. The source of this sequence is a man aged 50 to 75 who received an inactivated influenza vaccine.

CDR3 in amino acids: CASSSTGGTDTQYF. CDR3 nucleotide sequence: TGTGCCAGCAGTTCAACAGGGGGCACAGATACGCAGTATTTT. This chain links TRBV12-3 or TRBV12-4 with TRBJ2-3, with TRBD1 identical over 7 bases. The CDR3 has 14 amino acids. V shed 4 bases, J shed 1 base, and the junction held 2 bases outside the gene matches.